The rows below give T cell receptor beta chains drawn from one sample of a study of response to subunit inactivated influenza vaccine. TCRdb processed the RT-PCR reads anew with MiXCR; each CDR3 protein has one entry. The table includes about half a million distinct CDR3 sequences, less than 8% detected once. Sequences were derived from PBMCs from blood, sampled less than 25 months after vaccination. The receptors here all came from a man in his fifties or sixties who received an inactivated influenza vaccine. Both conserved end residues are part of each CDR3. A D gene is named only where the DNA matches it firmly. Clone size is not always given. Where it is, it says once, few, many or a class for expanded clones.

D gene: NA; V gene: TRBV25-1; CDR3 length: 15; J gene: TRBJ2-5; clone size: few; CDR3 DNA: TGTGCCAGCAGATCCGGATTAAGGACTCAAGAGACCCAGTACTTC; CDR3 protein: CASRSGLRTQETQYF
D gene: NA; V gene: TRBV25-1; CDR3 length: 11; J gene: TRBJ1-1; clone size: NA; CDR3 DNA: TGTGCCAGCAGTGAATCCGCTATGGTTTTCTTT; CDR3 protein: CASSESAMVFF
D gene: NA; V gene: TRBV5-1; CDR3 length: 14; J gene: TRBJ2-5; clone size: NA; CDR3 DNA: TGCGCCAGCAGCCGAACGAGGGCCGGGGAGACCCAGTACTTC; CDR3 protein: CASSRTRAGETQYF
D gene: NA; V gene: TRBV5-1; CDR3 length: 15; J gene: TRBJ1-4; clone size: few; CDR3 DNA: TGCGCCAGCAGCTTGGAGGGAATAACTAATGAAAAACTGTTTTTT; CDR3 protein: CASSLEGITNEKLFF
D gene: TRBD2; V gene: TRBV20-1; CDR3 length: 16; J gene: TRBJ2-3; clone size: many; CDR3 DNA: TGCAGTGCTAGAGATCATAGCGGGAGGCCGCCGGATACGCAGTATTTT; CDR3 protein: CSARDHSGRPPDTQYF
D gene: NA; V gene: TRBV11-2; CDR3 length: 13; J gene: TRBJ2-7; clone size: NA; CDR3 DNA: TGTGCCAGCAGCTTAGTTGTGGCTTACGAGCAGTACTTC; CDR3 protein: CASSLVVAYEQYF
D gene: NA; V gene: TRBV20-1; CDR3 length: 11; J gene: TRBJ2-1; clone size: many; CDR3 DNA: TGCAGTGCTAGAATCCTGGGAGAGCAGTTCTTC; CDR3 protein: CSARILGEQFF
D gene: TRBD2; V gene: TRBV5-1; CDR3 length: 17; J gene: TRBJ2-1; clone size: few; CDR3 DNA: TGCGCCAGCAGCTTTTTCCAAAGCGGGGGGACATACAATGAGCAGTTCTTC; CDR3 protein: CASSFFQSGGTYNEQFF
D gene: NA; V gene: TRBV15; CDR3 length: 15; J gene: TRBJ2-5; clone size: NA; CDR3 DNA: TGTGCCACCAGCAGAGGGGCGGGTTACAGAGAGACCCAGTACTTC; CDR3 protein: CATSRGAGYRETQYF
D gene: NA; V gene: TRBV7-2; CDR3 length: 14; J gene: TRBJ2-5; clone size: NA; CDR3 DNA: TGTGCCAGCAGCTTAAATACGGGCCGGGAGACCCAGTACTTC; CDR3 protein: CASSLNTGRETQYF
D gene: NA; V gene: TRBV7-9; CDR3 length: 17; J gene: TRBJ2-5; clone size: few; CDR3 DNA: TGTGCCAGCAGCTTAGCCCCACGGCAGGGGTTACAAGAGACCCAGTACTTC; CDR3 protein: CASSLAPRQGLQETQYF
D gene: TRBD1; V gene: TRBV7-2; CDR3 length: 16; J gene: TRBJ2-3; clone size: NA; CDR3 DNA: TGTGCCAGCAGCTTAGTTCTCGGACAGGGTCCAGATACGCAGTATTTT; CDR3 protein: CASSLVLGQGPDTQYF
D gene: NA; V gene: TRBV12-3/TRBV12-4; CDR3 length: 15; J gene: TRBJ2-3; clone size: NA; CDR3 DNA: TGTGCCAGCAGGGGAGTGGGGATACCGGCAGATACGCAGTATTTT; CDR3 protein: CASRGVGIPADTQYF
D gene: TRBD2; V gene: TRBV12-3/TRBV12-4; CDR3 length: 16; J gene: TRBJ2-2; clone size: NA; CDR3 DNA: TGTGCCAGCAGGGTTGGAAGCGGGGGGGCCACCGGGGAGCTGTTTTTT; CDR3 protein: CASRVGSGGATGELFF
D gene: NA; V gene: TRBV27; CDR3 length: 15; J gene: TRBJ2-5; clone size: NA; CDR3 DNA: TGTGCCAGCAGTCCCAGGTTACTGGGGCAAGAGACCCAGTACTTC; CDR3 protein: CASSPRLLGQETQYF
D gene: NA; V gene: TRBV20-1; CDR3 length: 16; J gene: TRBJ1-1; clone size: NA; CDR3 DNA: TGCAGTGCTAGAGAAGGGACGGCGCTCTCTCACACTGAAGCTTTCTTT; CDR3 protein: CSAREGTALSHTEAFF
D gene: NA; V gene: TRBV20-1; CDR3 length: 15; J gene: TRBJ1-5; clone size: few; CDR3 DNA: TGCAGTGCTAGAGATTCTAGGGGACGCAATCAGCCCCAGCATTTT; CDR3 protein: CSARDSRGRNQPQHF
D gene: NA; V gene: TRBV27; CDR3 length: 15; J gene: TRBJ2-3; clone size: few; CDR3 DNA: TGTGCCAGCAGTCACGACAGGCGCAGCACAGATACGCAGTATTTT; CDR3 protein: CASSHDRRSTDTQYF
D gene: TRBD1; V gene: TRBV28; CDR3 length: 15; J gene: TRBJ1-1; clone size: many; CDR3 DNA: TGTGCCAGCAGCACCGGACAGGGGGCTTTCACTGAAGCTTTCTTT; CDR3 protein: CASSTGQGAFTEAFF
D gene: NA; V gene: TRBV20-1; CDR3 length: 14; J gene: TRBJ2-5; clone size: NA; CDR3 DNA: TGCAGTGCTAGAGATCAACAGGGGAGGGAGACCCAGTACTTC; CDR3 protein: CSARDQQGRETQYF
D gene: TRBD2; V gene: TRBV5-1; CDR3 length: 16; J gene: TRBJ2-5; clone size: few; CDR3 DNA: TGCGCCAGCAGCTCCGGGACTAGCGGGAGGAAAGAGACCCAGTACTTC; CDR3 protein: CASSSGTSGRKETQYF
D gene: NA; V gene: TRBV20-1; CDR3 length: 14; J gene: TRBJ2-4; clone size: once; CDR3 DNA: TGCAGTGCGTTCGGGACGCCCGCAAGGAACATTCAGTACTTC; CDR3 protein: CSAFGTPARNIQYF
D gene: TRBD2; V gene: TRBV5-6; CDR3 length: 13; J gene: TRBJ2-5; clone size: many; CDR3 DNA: TGTGCCAGCACTGGAGGACTAGTGGGGACCCAGTACTTC; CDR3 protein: CASTGGLVGTQYF
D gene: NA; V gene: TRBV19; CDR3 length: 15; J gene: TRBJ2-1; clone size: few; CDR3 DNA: TGTGCCAGTAGTATAGGGAGGGCCGGCAACAATGAGCAGTTCTTC; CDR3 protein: CASSIGRAGNNEQFF
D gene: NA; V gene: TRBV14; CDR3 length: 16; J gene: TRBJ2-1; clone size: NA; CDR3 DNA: TGTGCCAGCAGCCAGAGAGGGGGGAGCTCCTACAATGAGCAGTTCTTC; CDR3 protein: CASSQRGGSSYNEQFF
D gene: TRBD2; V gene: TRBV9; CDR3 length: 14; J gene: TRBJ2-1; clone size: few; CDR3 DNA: TGTGCCAGCAGCGTAGTGGGGACTAGCGGGAGGAAGTTCTTC; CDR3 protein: CASSVVGTSGRKFF
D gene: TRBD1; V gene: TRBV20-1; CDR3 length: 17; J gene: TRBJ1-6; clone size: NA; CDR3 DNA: TGCAGTGCCCGTATCCGACAGGGAGTCAACTATAATTCACCCCTCCACTTT; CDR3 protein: CSARIRQGVNYNSPLHF
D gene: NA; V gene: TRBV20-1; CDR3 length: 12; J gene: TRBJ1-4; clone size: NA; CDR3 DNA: TGCAGTGCTAGAGTTCGGAATGGTGCACTGTTTTTT; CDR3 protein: CSARVRNGALFF
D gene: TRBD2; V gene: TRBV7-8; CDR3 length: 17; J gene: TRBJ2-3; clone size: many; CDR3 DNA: TGTGCCAGCAGAAAAGGGACTAGGGTCCATAGCACAGATACGCAGTATTTT; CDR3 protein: CASRKGTRVHSTDTQYF
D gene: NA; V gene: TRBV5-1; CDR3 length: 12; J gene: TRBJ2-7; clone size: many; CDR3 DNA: TGCGCCAGCAGCTTGGATTACTACGAGCAGTACTTC; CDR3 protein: CASSLDYYEQYF
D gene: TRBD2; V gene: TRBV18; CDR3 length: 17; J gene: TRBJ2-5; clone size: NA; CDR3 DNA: TGTGCCAGCTCGCCGATCGGACTAGCGGGAGTACAAGAGACCCAGTACTTC; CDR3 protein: CASSPIGLAGVQETQYF
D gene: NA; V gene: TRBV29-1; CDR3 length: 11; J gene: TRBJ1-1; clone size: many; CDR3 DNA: TGCAGCGTCCGCAGGGGAACTGAAGCTTTCTTT; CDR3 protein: CSVRRGTEAFF
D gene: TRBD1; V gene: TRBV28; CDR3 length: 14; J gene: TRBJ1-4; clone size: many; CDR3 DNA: TGTGCCAGCAGACTCTCGGGACAGGGCCAAAAACTGTTTTTT; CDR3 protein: CASRLSGQGQKLFF
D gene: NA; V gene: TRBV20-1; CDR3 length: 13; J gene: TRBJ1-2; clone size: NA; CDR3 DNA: TGCAGTGCTAGATCAGGGTACGGCTATGGCTACACCTTC; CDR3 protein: CSARSGYGYGYTF
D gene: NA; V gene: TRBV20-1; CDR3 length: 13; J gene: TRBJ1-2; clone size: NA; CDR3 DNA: TGCACCTCCGGAGGGGATCTGGCCTATGGCTACACCTTC; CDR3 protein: CTSGGDLAYGYTF
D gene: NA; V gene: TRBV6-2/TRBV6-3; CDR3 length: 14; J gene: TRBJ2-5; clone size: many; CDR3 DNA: TGTGCCAGCATTTTCGGGGAGGATCAAGAGACCCAGTACTTC; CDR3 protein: CASIFGEDQETQYF
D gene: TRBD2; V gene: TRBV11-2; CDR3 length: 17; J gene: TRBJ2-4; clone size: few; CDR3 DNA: TGTGCCAGCAGCTTAGAGACTAGCGGGAGGGGGGAAAACATTCAGTACTTC; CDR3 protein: CASSLETSGRGENIQYF
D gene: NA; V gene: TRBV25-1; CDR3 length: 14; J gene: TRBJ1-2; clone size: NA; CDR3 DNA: TGTGCCAGCAGTGAATCCGAGAGCCTCTATGGCTACACCTTC; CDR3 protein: CASSESESLYGYTF
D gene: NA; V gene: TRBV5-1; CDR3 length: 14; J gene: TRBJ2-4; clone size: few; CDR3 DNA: TGCGCCAGCAGCTTGGGTCTAGTAGGATACATTCAGTACTTC; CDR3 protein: CASSLGLVGYIQYF
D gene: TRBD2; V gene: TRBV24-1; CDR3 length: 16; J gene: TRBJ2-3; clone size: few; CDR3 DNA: TGTGCCACCAGTTACGGGGCGGGAGAGGTCACAGATACGCAGTATTTT; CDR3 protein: CATSYGAGEVTDTQYF
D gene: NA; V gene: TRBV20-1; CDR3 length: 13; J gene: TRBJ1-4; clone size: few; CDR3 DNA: TGCAGTGGAAGCGGCACGGGAAATGAAAAACTGTTTTTT; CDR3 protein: CSGSGTGNEKLFF
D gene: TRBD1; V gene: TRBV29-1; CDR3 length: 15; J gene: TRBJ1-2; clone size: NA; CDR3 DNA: TGCAGCGTTGAGGATAGTTACGGACAGGGGTATGGCTACACCTTC; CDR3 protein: CSVEDSYGQGYGYTF
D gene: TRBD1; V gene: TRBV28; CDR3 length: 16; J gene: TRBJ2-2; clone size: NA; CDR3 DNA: TGTGCCAGCAGTTTAGTAGGACAGGGGTACACCGGGGAGCTGTTTTTT; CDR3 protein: CASSLVGQGYTGELFF
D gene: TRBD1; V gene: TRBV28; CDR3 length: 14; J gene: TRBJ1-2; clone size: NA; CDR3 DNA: TGTGCCAGCAGTTTAAGTACAGGGGGCGGCAGCTACACCTTC; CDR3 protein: CASSLSTGGGSYTF
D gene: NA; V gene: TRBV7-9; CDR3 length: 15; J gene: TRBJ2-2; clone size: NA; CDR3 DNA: TGTGCCAGCAGCTTCATGGGGGCCGGCACCGGGGAGCTGTTTTTT; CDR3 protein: CASSFMGAGTGELFF
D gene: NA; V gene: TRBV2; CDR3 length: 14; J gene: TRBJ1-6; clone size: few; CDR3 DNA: TGTGCCAGCAGAGGGGACTCCTATAATTCACCCCTCCACTTT; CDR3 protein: CASRGDSYNSPLHF
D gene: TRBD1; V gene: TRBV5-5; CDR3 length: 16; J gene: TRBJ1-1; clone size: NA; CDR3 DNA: TGTGCCAGCAGCTTGGGCAGGGGGCTGCTGAACACTGAAGCTTTCTTT; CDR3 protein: CASSLGRGLLNTEAFF
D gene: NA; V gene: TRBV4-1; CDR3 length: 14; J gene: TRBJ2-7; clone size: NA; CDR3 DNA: TGCGCCAGCAGCCAAGAGTCAGGCCCCTACGAGCAGTACTTC; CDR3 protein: CASSQESGPYEQYF
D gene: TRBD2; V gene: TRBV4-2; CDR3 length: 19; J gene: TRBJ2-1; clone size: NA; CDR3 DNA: TGTGCCAGCAGCCCAGCGACCGGACTAGCGGGAGGGGCCTACAATGAGCAGTTCTTC; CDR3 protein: CASSPATGLAGGAYNEQFF
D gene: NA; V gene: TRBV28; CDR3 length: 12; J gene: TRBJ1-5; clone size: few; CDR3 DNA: TGTGCCAGCAGCGGGGCAGGTCAGCCCCAGCATTTT; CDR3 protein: CASSGAGQPQHF
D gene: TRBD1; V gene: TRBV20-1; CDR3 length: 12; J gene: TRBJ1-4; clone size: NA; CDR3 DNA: TGCAGTGCTTGGCAGCAGGGGGCCGAACTGTTTTTT; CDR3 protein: CSAWQQGAELFF